One and the same sample provided the 8 T cell receptor beta chains below, sequenced in a study of blood T cell repertoires in COVID-19 (dated by TCRdb to about 2020). Library prep was done by the immunoSEQ multiplex PCR assay. TCRdb took this table from immuneACCESS and kept in-frame rearrangements with V and J called. Such tables lack part of the clones; where checked against another copy, unresolved V genes explain under half of the gap, and the rest is unexplained. In this sample the table shows hundreds of thousands of clones, over 70% of which occur a single time. The ten largest clones take up about 6% of the sample. What was sequenced was peripheral blood. These receptors came from a woman between 50 and 59 years old with COVID-19, enrolled during active disease.

This sequence joins TRBV19 and TRBJ1-3; the D is unclear. This CDR3 spans 14 amino acids. Trimming shortened V by 4 bases and J by 0 bases, and 7 bases separated the two germline ends. CDR1 and CDR2 from the germline V gene are LNHDA and SQIVND (reference sequence). For the CDR3, the DNA is TGTGCCAGTAGTAGAGGCGTCTCTGGAAACACCATATATTTT. Encoded protein: CASSRGVSGNTIYF.

The table lists this clone with a count of one. This sequence joins TRBV30 and TRBJ1-1; the D is unclear. Per the germline V gene, CDR1 is GTSNPN and CDR2 is SVGIG (reference sequence). Trimming took off 3 bases at V and 7 bases at J, with 15 bases between the two ends. This CDR3 has 13 residues. DNA of the CDR3: TGTGCCTGGAGCGGCCTTCGGGATAGTGAAGCTTTCTTT. It specifies CAWSGLRDSEAFF.

Only a few counts were recorded for this clone. The chain is built from TRBV19 and TRBJ1-3; a possible D gene is TRBD1 (5 bases). The germline V gene encodes CDR1 LNHDA and CDR2 SQIVND (reference sequence). Trimming left V 6 bases short and J 0 bases short, with 12 bases between. CDR3 length: 15 amino acids. CDR3 sequence: CASSVPGHSGNTIYF. The CDR3 region has the DNA TGTGCCAGTAGCGTCCCCGGACACTCTGGAAACACCATATATTTT. Variable domain in full (rest from reference TRBV19 and TRBJ1-3): DGGITQSPKYLFRKEGQNVTLSCEQNLNHDAMYWYRQDPGQGLRLIYYSQIVNDFQKGDIAEGYSVSREKKESFPLTVTSAQKNPTAFYLCASSVPGHSGNTIYFGEGSWLTVV.

CDR3 sequence (DNA): TGTGCCAGTAGTATTTCGGGACAGGGGGCGCGTGGCTACACCTTC. It specifies CASSISGQGARGYTF. The rearrangement joins TRBV19 to TRBJ1-2; 12 nucleotides align to TRBD1. Germline trimming cut 3 bases from V and 7 bases from J; bases unmatched to any gene: 6. CDR3 length: 15 residues. CDR1 and CDR2 from the germline V gene are LNHDA and SQIVND (reference sequence).

The rearrangement joins TRBV11-2 to TRBJ2-6; 10 nucleotides match TRBD2. CDR1 SGHAT and CDR2 FQNNGV come from the germline V gene. This CDR3 is 17 amino acids long. V shed 5 bases and J 4 bases; nucleotides not matched to a gene: 8. Written as DNA, the CDR3 is TGTGCCAGCAGCGTTAGCGGGAGGACGGGAGGGGCCAACGTCCTGACTTTC. Translated, it gives CASSVSGRTGGANVLTF.

This chain joins TRBV7-9 and TRBJ2-7; tentatively, D is TRBD2 (6 bases). CDR1 and CDR2 from the germline V gene are SEHNR and FQNEAQ (reference sequence). Trimming stripped 1 base from V and 4 bases from J, with 14 bases between. This CDR3 contains 15 residues. The CDR3: CASSLEAGFGYEQYF. In DNA, the CDR3 is TGTGCCAGCAGCTTAGAAGCGGGTTTTGGGTACGAGCAGTACTTC.

This clone was recorded only once. The gene calls are TRBV18 and TRBJ2-1, with TRBD2 matching 10 bases. Germline CDR1 is KGHSH and CDR2 is LQKENI. V lost 4 bases, J lost 0 bases, and 3 bases stayed unmatched. CDR3 length: 16 residues. The CDR3 is CASSRTSGSSYNEQFF. The CDR3 DNA follows: TGTGCCAGCTCACGGACTAGCGGAAGCTCCTACAATGAGCAGTTCTTC.

This clone was seen only a few times. The CDR3 DNA reads as TGCGCCAGCAGCCAAGATCGTATTGGCGGCGAGCAGTACTTC. Translation: CASSQDRIGGEQYF. The chain carries TRBV4-1 and TRBJ2-7; D is unclear. The CDR3 loop spans 14 amino acids. Between the trimmed V and J ends, which lost 0 bases and 6 bases, there was a span of 12 bases. Germline V gene data show CDR1 as MGHRA and CDR2 as YSYEKL.